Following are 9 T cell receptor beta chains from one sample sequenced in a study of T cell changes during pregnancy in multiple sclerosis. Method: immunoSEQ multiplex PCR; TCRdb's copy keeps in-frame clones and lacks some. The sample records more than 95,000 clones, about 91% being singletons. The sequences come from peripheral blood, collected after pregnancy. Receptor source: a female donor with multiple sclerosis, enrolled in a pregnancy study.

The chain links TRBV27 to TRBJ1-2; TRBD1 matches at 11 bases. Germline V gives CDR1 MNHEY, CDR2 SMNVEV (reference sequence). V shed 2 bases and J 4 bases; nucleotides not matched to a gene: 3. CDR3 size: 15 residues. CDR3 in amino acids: CASSLGQGAIYGYTF. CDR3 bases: TGTGCCAGCAGTTTAGGACAGGGGGCTATCTATGGCTACACCTTC.

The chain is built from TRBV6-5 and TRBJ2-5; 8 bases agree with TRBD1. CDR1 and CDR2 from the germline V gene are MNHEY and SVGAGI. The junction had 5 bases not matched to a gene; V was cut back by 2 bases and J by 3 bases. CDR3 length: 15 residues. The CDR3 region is CASSYGTGKKETQYF. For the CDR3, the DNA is TGTGCCAGCAGTTACGGGACAGGCAAAAAAGAGACCCAGTACTTC.

CDR3 coding DNA: TGTGCCAGCAGTTTAAGCACAGGGACCGGGGAGCTGTTTTTT. Translating gives CASSLSTGTGELFF. The chain couples TRBV28 to TRBJ2-2; possible D gene TRBD1, 6 bases. In germline, CDR1 is MDHEN, CDR2 SYDVKM. The V and J ends lost 2 bases and 5 bases respectively, with 9 bases between them. This CDR3 comprises 14 residues.

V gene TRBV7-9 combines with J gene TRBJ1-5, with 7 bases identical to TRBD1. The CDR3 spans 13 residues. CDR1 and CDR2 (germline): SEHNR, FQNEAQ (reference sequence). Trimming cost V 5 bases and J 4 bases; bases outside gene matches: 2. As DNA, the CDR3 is TGTGCCAGCAGCCCGACAGGGAATCAGCCCCAGCATTTT. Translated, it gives CASSPTGNQPQHF.

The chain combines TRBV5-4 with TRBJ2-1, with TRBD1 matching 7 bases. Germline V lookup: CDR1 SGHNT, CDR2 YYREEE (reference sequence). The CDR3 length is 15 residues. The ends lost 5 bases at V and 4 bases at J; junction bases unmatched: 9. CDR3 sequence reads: CASRSTGDVYNEQFF. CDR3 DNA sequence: TGTGCCAGCAGATCCACAGGGGACGTTTACAATGAGCAGTTCTTC.

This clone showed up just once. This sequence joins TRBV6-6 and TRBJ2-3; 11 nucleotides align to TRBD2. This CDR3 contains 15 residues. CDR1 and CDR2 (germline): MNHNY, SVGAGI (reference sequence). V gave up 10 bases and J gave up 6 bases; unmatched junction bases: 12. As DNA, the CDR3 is TGTGCCACTCTAGATAGCGGGAGGGCTTCGGATACGCAGTATTTT. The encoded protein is CATLDSGRASDTQYF.

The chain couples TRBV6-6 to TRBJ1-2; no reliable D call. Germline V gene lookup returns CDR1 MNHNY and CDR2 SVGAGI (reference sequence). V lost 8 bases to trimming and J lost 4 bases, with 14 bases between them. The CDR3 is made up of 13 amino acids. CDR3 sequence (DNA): TGTGCCAGCCTGTTCTTTGTCAGCTATGGCTACACCTTC. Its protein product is CASLFFVSYGYTF.

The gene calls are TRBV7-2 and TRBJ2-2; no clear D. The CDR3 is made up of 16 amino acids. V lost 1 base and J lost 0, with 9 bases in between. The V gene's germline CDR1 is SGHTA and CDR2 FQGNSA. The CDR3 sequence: CASSLVGLANTGELFF. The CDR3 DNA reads TGTGCCAGCAGCTTAGTGGGCCTCGCGAACACCGGGGAGCTGTTTTTT.

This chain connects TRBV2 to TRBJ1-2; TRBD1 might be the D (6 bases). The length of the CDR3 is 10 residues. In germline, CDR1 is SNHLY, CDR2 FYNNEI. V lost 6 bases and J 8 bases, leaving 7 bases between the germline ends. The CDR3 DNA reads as TGTGCCAGCAGAGGGACAGGCTACACCTTC. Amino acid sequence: CASRGTGYTF.